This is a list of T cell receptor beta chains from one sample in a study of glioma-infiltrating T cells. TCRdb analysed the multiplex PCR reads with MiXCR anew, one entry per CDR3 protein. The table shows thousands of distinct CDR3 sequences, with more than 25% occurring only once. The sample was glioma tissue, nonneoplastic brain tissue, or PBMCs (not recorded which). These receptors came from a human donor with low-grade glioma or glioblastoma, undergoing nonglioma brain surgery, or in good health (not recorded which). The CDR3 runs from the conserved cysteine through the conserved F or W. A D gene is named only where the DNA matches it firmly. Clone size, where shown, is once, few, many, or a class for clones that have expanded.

CDR3aa: CASSRLAEVNSPFF
CDR3nt: TGTGCCAGCAGCCGACTAGCGGAAGTGAATTCGCCTTTCTTC
d_gene: TRBD2
v_gene: TRBV7-2
j_gene: TRBJ2-1
abundance: -

CDR3aa: CASSGTGYNEQFF
CDR3nt: TGCGCCAGCAGCGGAACAGGGTACAATGAGCAGTTCTTC
d_gene: -
v_gene: TRBV5-1
j_gene: TRBJ2-1
abundance: many

CDR3aa: CSAIMTGGRETQYF
CDR3nt: TGCAGTGCTATCATGACCGGAGGTCGAGAGACCCAGTACTTC
d_gene: -
v_gene: TRBV20-1
j_gene: TRBJ2-5
abundance: -

CDR3aa: CAAGTSGYNEQFF
CDR3nt: TGTGCCGCCGGGACTAGCGGGTACAATGAGCAGTTCTTC
d_gene: TRBD2
v_gene: TRBV27
j_gene: TRBJ2-1
abundance: -

CDR3aa: CSASTGNQPQHF
CDR3nt: TGCAGTGCTAGCACGGGAAATCAGCCCCAGCATTTT
d_gene: -
v_gene: TRBV20-1
j_gene: TRBJ1-5
abundance: -

CDR3aa: CASSPRQGAGTEAFF
CDR3nt: TGTGCCAGCAGCCCCAGACAGGGGGCGGGAACTGAAGCTTTCTTT
d_gene: TRBD1
v_gene: TRBV7-3
j_gene: TRBJ1-1
abundance: many

CDR3aa: CASSPRGSETQYF
CDR3nt: TGTGCCAGCAGCCCCAGGGGGTCAGAGACCCAGTACTTC
d_gene: TRBD1
v_gene: TRBV5-4
j_gene: TRBJ2-5
abundance: many

CDR3aa: CASSFRPQGEGYTF
CDR3nt: TGTGCCAGCAGTTTCCGCCCACAGGGGGAGGGCTACACCTTC
d_gene: TRBD1
v_gene: TRBV6-2/TRBV6-3
j_gene: TRBJ1-2
abundance: -

CDR3aa: CASSVQGQGYNEQYF
CDR3nt: TGTGCCAGCAGCGTCCAGGGACAGGGATACAACGAGCAGTACTTC
d_gene: TRBD1
v_gene: TRBV7-6
j_gene: TRBJ2-7
abundance: medium-sized

CDR3aa: CSARAYGGGQRSSYEQYF
CDR3nt: TGCAGTGCTAGGGCGTACGGCGGGGGCCAAAGGAGCTCCTACGAGCAGTACTTC
d_gene: -
v_gene: TRBV20-1
j_gene: TRBJ2-7
abundance: medium-sized

CDR3aa: CASRRDRGNQPQHF
CDR3nt: TGTGCCAGCAGACGGGACAGGGGGAATCAGCCCCAGCATTTT
d_gene: TRBD1
v_gene: TRBV6-2/TRBV6-3
j_gene: TRBJ1-5
abundance: -

CDR3aa: CASSYGAGDRGYNEQFF
CDR3nt: TGTGCCAGCAGTTACGGAGCGGGGGACAGAGGCTACAATGAGCAGTTCTTC
d_gene: -
v_gene: TRBV6-5
j_gene: TRBJ2-1
abundance: few

CDR3aa: CSAQGEGNTDTQYF
CDR3nt: TGCAGTGCCCAGGGGGAGGGGAACACAGATACGCAGTATTTT
d_gene: -
v_gene: TRBV20-1
j_gene: TRBJ2-3
abundance: few

CDR3aa: CSVEATTNYGYTF
CDR3nt: TGCAGCGTTGAGGCGACCACTAACTATGGCTACACCTTC
d_gene: -
v_gene: TRBV29-1
j_gene: TRBJ1-2
abundance: many

CDR3aa: CASSQVMGEGNTIYF
CDR3nt: TGCGCCAGCAGCCAAGTGATGGGAGAAGGAAACACCATATATTTT
d_gene: -
v_gene: TRBV4-3
j_gene: TRBJ1-3
abundance: medium-sized

CDR3aa: CASGTELANYGYTF
CDR3nt: TGTGCCAGCGGTACAGAGTTAGCTAACTATGGCTACACCTTC
d_gene: -
v_gene: TRBV28
j_gene: TRBJ1-2
abundance: -

CDR3aa: CASSPQGYEQFF
CDR3nt: TGTGCCAGCTCACCACAGGGATATGAGCAGTTCTTC
d_gene: -
v_gene: TRBV18
j_gene: TRBJ2-1
abundance: medium-sized

CDR3aa: CASSSASGIRYEQYF
CDR3nt: TGTGCCAGCAGTTCAGCTAGCGGGATAAGGTACGAGCAGTACTTC
d_gene: TRBD2
v_gene: TRBV28
j_gene: TRBJ2-7
abundance: -

CDR3aa: CSVEVLGVYGYTF
CDR3nt: TGCAGCGTTGAAGTCTTAGGGGTTTATGGCTACACCTTC
d_gene: -
v_gene: TRBV29-1
j_gene: TRBJ1-2
abundance: many

CDR3aa: CASSDRTSGSTDTQYF
CDR3nt: TGTGCCAGCAGCGATAGGACTAGCGGAAGCACAGATACGCAGTATTTT
d_gene: TRBD2
v_gene: TRBV9
j_gene: TRBJ2-3
abundance: -

CDR3aa: CASSFWTSGRNKFF
CDR3nt: TGTGCCAGCAGCTTTTGGACTAGCGGGAGGAATAAGTTCTTC
d_gene: TRBD2
v_gene: TRBV5-4
j_gene: TRBJ2-1
abundance: many

CDR3aa: CASSRQGGGYTF
CDR3nt: TGTGCCAGTAGTCGACAGGGTGGAGGCTACACCTTC
d_gene: TRBD1
v_gene: TRBV19
j_gene: TRBJ1-2
abundance: many

CDR3aa: CASSVGYGNTTYF
CDR3nt: -
d_gene: -
v_gene: TRBV9
j_gene: TRBJ1-3
abundance: many

CDR3aa: CASSTGSGHFDGDTQYF
CDR3nt: TGTGCCAGCAGCACCGGTAGCGGGCACTTTGACGGAGATACGCAGTATTTT
d_gene: TRBD2
v_gene: TRBV7-2
j_gene: TRBJ2-3
abundance: -

CDR3aa: CASSPWTRSYEQYF
CDR3nt: TGTGCCAGCAGCCCTTGGACAAGGTCGTACGAGCAGTACTTC
d_gene: -
v_gene: TRBV9
j_gene: TRBJ2-7
abundance: -

CDR3aa: CATSDLDTVGGGGEQYF
CDR3nt: TGTGCCACCAGTGATCTGGACACTGTGGGAGGGGGTGGCGAGCAGTACTTC
d_gene: -
v_gene: TRBV24-1
j_gene: TRBJ2-7
abundance: -